What follows is one T cell receptor (beta chain) and its context. Assay used: immunoSEQ multiplex PCR; TCRdb lists only in-frame clones, some missing. The sample includes some 62,000 clones, less than 85% of them seen just once. The source of the sample is a study of OX40 agonist ivuxolimab in advanced cancers. For the study at large: Patients were 82.7% male with ages about 23 to 80, mean roughly 64. Previous treatment with anti-PD-1, anti-PD-L1 or anti-CTLA-4 therapy was allowed; about 40% had received some.

The CDR3 sequence is 15 residues long. Germline values: CDR1 SGHRS, CDR2 YFSETQ. With 1 base clipped from V and 7 bases from J, the junction kept 6 bases outside the gene matches. The V and J genes are TRBV5-1 and TRBJ2-1; 9 bases fit TRBD2. The sample was CD4+ or CD8+ T cells sorted from blood, taken in a trial of the OX40 agonist ivuxolimab. The TCR originated in an adult with an advanced solid tumor such as melanoma, head and neck, liver or kidney cancer. CDR3 in amino acids: CASSLRTSEGNEQFF. In DNA form, the CDR3 reads TGCGCCAGCAGCTTGCGGACTAGCGAAGGGAATGAGCAGTTCTTC.